This TCR beta chain was sequenced during a study of T cells in Graves' hyperthyroidism and ophthalmopathy. Amplification yielded TCR beta CDR3 regions, with RNA transcripts as the source. Initially, a first-round RT-PCR of the TCR CDR3 employed the HTBI primer set. In TCRdb, the multiplex PCR reads were re-called with MiXCR into one record per CDR3 protein. This table has about 380,000 distinct CDR3 sequences, about 14% appearing once. This clonotype came up many times. The junction departs from germline at one end; a sequencing error may be responsible. In germline, CDR1 is LGHDT, CDR2 YNNKEL (reference sequence). CDR3 size: 12 residues.

The chain links TRBV3-1 to TRBJ2-7, with D possibly matching TRBD1 (5 bases). The sequenced material came from blood. The sequence came from a woman aged 25 to 39 with Graves' ophthalmopathy. CDR3 loop: CASRQGHGEQYF. DNA for the CDR3: TGTGCCAGCAGACAAGGACATGGGGAGCAGTACTTC.